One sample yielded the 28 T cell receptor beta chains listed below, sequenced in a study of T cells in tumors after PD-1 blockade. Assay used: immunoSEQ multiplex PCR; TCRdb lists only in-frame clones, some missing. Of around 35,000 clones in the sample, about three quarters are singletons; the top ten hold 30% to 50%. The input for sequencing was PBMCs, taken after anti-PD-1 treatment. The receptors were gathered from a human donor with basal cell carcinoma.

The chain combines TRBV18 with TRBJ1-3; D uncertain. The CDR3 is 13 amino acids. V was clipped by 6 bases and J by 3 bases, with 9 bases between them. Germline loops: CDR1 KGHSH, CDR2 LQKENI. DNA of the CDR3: TGTGCCAGCTCCACCTCGGGTGGAAACACCATATATTTT. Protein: CASSTSGGNTIYF.

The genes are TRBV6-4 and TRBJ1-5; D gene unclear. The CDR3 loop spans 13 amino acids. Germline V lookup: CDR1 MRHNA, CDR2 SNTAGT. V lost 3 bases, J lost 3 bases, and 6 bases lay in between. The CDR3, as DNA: TGTGCCAGCAGTGAACAGACCAATCAGCCCCAGCATTTT. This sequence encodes CASSEQTNQPQHF.

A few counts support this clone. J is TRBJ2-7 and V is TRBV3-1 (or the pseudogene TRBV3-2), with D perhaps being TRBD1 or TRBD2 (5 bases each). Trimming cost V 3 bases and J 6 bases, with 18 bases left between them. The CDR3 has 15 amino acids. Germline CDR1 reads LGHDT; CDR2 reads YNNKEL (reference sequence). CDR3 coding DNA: TGTGCCAGCAGCCACCGGGACGGACGCTCGGGCGAGCAGTACTTC. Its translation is CASSHRDGRSGEQYF.

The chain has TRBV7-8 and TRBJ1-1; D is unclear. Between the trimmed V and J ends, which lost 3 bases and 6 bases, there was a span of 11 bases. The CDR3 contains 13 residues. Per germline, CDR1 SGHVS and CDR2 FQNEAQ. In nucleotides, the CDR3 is TGTGCCAGCAGCTTCGGAAACAGTGCTGAAGCTTTCTTT. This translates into CASSFGNSAEAFF.

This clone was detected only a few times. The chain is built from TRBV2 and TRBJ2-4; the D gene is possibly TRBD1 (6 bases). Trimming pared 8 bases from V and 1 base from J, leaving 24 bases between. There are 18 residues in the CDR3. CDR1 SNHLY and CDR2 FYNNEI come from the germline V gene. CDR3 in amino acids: CASVAESGTLYAKNIQYF. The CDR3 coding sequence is TGTGCCAGCGTAGCCGAGTCCGGGACACTTTATGCCAAAAACATTCAGTACTTC.

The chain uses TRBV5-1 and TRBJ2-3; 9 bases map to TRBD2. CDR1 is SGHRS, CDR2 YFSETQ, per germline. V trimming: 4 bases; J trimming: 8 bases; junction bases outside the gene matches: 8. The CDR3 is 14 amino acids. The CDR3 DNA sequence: TGCGCCAGCAGCCCCGGGACTAGCAGTGTTACGCAGTATTTT. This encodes CASSPGTSSVTQYF.

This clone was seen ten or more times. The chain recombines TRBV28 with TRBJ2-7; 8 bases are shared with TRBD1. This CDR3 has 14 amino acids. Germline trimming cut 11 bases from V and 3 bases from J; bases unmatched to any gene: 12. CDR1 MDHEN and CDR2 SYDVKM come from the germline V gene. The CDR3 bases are TGTGCCGTCCACGGGGGACAGGTGAACTACGAGCAGTACTTC. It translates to CAVHGGQVNYEQYF.

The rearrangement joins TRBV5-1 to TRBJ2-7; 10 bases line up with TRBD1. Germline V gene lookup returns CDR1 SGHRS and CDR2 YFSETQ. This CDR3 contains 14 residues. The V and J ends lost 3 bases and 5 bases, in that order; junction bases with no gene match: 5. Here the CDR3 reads CASSSSGTGDEQYF. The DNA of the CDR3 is TGCGCCAGCAGCTCCTCCGGGACAGGGGACGAGCAGTACTTC.

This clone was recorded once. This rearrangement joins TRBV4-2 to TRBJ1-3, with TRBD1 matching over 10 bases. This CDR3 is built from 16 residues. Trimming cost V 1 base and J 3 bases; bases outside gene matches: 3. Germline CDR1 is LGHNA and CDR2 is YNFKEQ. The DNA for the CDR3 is TGTGCCAGCAGCCAAGTCGGGACAGGGGTTGGAAACACCATATATTTT. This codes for CASSQVGTGVGNTIYF.

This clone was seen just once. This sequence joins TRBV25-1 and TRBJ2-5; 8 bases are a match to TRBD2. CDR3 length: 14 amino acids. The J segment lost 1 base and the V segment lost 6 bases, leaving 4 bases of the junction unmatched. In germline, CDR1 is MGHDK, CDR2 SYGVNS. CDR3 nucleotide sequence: TGTGCCAGCAGGGTAACTAGCGGCCAAGAGACCCAGTACTTC. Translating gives CASRVTSGQETQYF.

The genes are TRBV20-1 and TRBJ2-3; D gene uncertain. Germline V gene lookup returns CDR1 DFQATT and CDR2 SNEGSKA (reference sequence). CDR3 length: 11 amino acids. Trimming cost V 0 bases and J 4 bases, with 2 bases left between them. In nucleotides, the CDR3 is TGCAGTGCTAGAGAGGCAGATACGCAGTATTTT. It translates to CSAREADTQYF.

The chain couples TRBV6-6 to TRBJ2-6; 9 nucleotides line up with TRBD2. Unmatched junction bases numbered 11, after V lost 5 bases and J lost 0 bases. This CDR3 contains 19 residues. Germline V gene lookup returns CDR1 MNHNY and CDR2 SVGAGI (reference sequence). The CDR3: CASSPAVSGGSSGANVLTF. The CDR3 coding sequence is TGTGCCAGCAGTCCCGCCGTTAGCGGGGGAAGCTCTGGGGCCAACGTCCTGACTTTC.

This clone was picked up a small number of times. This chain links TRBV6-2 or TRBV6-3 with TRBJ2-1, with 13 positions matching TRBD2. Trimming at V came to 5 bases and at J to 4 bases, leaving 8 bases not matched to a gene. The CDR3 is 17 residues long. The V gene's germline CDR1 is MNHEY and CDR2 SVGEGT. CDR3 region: CASSPVTSGGGYNEQFF. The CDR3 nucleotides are TGTGCCAGCAGTCCCGTTACTAGCGGGGGGGGTTACAATGAGCAGTTCTTC.

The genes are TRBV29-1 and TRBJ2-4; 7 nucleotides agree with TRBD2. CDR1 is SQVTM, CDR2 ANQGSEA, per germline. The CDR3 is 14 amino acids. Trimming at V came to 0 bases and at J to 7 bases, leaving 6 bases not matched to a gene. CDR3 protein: CSVEEAYGGNIQYF. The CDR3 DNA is TGCAGCGTTGAAGAAGCCTACGGGGGGAACATTCAGTACTTC.

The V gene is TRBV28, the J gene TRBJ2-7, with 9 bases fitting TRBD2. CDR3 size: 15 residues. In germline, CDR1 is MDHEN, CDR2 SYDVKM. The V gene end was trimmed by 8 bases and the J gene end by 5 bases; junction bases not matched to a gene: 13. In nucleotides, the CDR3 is TGTGCCAGCTCTCCGGGACTAGCATCAAGGAACGAGCAGTACTTC. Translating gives CASSPGLASRNEQYF.

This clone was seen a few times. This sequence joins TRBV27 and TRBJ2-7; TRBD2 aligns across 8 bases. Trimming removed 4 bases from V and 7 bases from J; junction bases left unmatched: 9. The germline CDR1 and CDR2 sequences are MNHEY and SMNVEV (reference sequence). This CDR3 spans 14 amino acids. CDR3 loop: CASSSAGTRGEQYF. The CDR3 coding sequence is TGTGCCAGCAGTTCCGCCGGGACTAGGGGTGAGCAGTACTTC.

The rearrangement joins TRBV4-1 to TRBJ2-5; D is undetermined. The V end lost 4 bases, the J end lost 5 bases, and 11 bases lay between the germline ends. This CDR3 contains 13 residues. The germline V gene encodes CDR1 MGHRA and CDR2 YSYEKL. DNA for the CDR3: TGCGCCAGCAGCCCACTGATTGGGGAGACCCAGTACTTC. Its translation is CASSPLIGETQYF.

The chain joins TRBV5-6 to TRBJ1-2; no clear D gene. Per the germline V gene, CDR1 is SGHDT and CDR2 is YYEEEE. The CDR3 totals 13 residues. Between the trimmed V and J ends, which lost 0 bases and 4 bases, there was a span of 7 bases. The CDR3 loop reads CASSLDASYGYTF. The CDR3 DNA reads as TGTGCCAGCAGCTTGGACGCAAGCTATGGCTACACCTTC.

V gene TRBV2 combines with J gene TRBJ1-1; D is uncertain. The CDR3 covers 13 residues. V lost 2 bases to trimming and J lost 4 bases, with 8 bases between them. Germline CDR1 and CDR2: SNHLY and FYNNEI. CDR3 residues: CASSERVRTEAFF. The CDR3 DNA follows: TGTGCCAGCAGTGAAAGGGTGCGCACTGAAGCTTTCTTT.

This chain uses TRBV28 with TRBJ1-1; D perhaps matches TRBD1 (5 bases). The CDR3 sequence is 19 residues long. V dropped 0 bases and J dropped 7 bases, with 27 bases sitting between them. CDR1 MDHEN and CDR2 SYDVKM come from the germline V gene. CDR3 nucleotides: TGTGCCAGCAGTTTATGGCCAGGGAACACGGGGCTCTCGGAAGGTGAAGCTTTCTTT. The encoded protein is CASSLWPGNTGLSEGEAFF. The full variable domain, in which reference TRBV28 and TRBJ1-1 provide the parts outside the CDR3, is DVKVTQSSRYLVKRTGEKVFLECVQDMDHENMFWYRQDPGLGLRLIYFSYDVKMKEKGDIPEGYSVSREKKERFSLILESASTNQTSMYLCASSLWPGNTGLSEGEAFFGQGTRLTVV.

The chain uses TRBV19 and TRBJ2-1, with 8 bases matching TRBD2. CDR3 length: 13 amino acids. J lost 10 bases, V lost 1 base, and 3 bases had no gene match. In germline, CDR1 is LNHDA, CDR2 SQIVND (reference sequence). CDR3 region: CASSIVSGNEQFF. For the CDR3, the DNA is TGTGCCAGTAGTATAGTTAGCGGGAACGAGCAGTTCTTC.

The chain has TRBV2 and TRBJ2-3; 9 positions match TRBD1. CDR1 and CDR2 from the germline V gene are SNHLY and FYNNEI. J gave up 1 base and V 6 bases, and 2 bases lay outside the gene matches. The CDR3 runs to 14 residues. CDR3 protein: CASRRTGGTDTQYF. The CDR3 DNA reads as TGTGCCAGCAGACGGACAGGGGGCACAGATACGCAGTATTTT.

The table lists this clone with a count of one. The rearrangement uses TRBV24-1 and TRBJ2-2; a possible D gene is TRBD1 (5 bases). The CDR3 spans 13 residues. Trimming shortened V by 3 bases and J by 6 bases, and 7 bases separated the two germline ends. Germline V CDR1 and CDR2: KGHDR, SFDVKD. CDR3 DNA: TGTGCCACCAGTGATACCAGGGCCGGGGAGCTGTTTTTT. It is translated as CATSDTRAGELFF.

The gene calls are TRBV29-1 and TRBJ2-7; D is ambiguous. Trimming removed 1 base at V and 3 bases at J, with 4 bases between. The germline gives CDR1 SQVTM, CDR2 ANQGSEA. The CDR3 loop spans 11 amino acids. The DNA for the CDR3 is TGCAGCGTTGAAGGATACTACGAGCAGTACTTC. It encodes CSVEGYYEQYF.

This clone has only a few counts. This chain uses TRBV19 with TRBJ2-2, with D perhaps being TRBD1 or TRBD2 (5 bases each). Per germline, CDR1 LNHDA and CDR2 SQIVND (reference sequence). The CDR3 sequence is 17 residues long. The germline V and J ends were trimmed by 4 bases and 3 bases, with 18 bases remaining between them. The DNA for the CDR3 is TGTGCCAGTAGTAAAGGACGCCAGGGAGTTGACACCGGGGAGCTGTTTTTT. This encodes CASSKGRQGVDTGELFF. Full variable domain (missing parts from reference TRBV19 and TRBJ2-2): DGGITQSPKYLFRKEGQNVTLSCEQNLNHDAMYWYRQDPGQGLRLIYYSQIVNDFQKGDIAEGYSVSREKKESFPLTVTSAQKNPTAFYLCASSKGRQGVDTGELFFGEGSRLTVL.

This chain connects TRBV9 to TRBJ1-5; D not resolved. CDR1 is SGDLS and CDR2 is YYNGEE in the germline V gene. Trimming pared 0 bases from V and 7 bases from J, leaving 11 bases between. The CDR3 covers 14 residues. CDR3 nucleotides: TGTGCCAGCAGCGTAGGGACTTCAGAACAGCCCCAGCATTTT. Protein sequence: CASSVGTSEQPQHF.

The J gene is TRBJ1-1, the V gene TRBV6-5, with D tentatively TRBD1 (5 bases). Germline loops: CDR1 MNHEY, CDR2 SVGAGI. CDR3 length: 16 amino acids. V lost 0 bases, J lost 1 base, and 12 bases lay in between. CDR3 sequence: CASSYSLGAGNTEAFF. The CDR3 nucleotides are TGTGCCAGCAGTTACTCGCTAGGGGCGGGGAACACTGAAGCTTTCTTT.

For the CDR3, the DNA is TGTGCCAGCAGCGCCGGGACAGGGGGTTTGAACACTGAAGCTTTCTTT. Amino acid sequence: CASSAGTGGLNTEAFF. This chain uses TRBV5-6 with TRBJ1-1, with 11 bases lining up with TRBD1. The CDR3 totals 16 residues. Unmatched junction bases numbered 5, after V lost 4 bases and J lost 0 bases. From germline, CDR1 is SGHDT and CDR2 YYEEEE.